Listed here are 31 T cell receptor beta chains from one sample, sequenced in a study of cytomegalovirus exposure and HLA in healthy donors. The PCR contained 60 Vbeta and 13 Jbeta primers. Profiled with immunoSEQ multiplex PCR; TCRdb holds only in-frame clones, not every one. The table includes about 160,000 clones, 65% to 80% detected once. What was sequenced was PBMCs. Source of these receptors: a man in his forties in good health and CMV-seronegative.

The V and J genes are TRBV2 and TRBJ2-7; 15 nucleotides agree with TRBD2. The CDR3 contains 17 residues. CDR1 and CDR2 from the germline V gene are SNHLY and FYNNEI. With 6 bases clipped from V and 2 bases from J, the junction kept 8 bases outside the gene matches. The CDR3 sequence is CASRLGLAGGTTYEQYF. CDR3 sequence (DNA): TGTGCCAGCAGGCTGGGACTAGCGGGGGGAACTACCTACGAGCAGTACTTC.

The gene calls are TRBV30 and TRBJ2-5; D not certain. Judging by the DNA end, TRBJ2-7 fits better; the J call may be wrong. This CDR3 is 12 amino acids long. The germline gives CDR1 GTSNPN, CDR2 SVGIG (reference sequence). CDR3 loop: CALEDGTYEQYF. CDR3 nucleotide sequence: TGTGCCCTCGAGGATGGTACGTACGAGCAGTACTTC.

The V and J genes are TRBV4-3 and TRBJ2-3; TRBD2 agrees at 11 bases. In germline, CDR1 is LGHNA, CDR2 YSLEER. There are 17 residues in the CDR3. With V trimmed by 0 bases and J by 5 bases, 7 bases remained unmatched. DNA of the CDR3: TGCGCCAGCAGCCAAGATTTAGCGGGGGGGCTTGGAGATACGCAGTATTTT. Translating gives CASSQDLAGGLGDTQYF.

This chain links TRBV6-6 with TRBJ2-3, with D perhaps TRBD1 (6 bases). V was trimmed by 6 bases and J by 1 base, leaving 8 bases between them. CDR3 length: 13 residues. Per germline, CDR1 MNHNY and CDR2 SVGAGI (reference sequence). This CDR3 reads CASRGAGTDTQYF. Here the CDR3 DNA reads TGTGCCAGCAGGGGGGCGGGCACAGATACGCAGTATTTT.

This chain links TRBV6-1 with TRBJ1-5, with TRBD1 identical over 10 bases. This CDR3 spans 15 amino acids. The V and J ends lost 7 bases and 1 base, in that order; junction bases with no gene match: 4. From germline, CDR1 is MNHNS and CDR2 SASEGT. CDR3 in amino acids: CASKAGQGSNQPQHF. For the CDR3, the DNA is TGTGCCAGCAAGGCGGGACAGGGGAGCAATCAGCCCCAGCATTTT.

This clone was counted a few times. The chain joins TRBV9 to TRBJ2-5, with 9 bases matching TRBD2. With V trimmed by 7 bases and J by 2 bases, 9 bases remained unmatched. Germline lookup yields CDR1 SGDLS and CDR2 YYNGEE. This CDR3 contains 15 residues. The CDR3 protein is CASGSGAGGQETQYF. The CDR3 nucleotides read TGTGCCAGCGGTTCAGGAGCGGGGGGTCAAGAGACCCAGTACTTC.

The sample holds a few counts of this clone. This chain uses TRBV4-3 with TRBJ2-7; 9 bases align to TRBD1. Losses at the gene ends were 1 base for V and 4 bases for J; bases not matched to a gene: 5. This CDR3 contains 15 residues. CDR1 is LGHNA, CDR2 YSLEER, per germline. CDR3 bases: TGCGCCAGCAGCCAAGGACTGACAGGGGGTTACGAGCAGTACTTC. Translated, it gives CASSQGLTGGYEQYF.

The chain joins TRBV14 to TRBJ2-7; D unresolved. The CDR3 length is 12 residues. Trimming shortened V by 1 base and J by 7 bases, and 8 bases separated the two germline ends. The germline V gene has CDR1 SGHDN and CDR2 FVKESK. The CDR3 reads CASSQVPLEQYF. CDR3 sequence (DNA): TGTGCCAGCAGCCAAGTCCCCCTGGAGCAGTACTTC.

The rearrangement uses TRBV30 and TRBJ2-5; no definite D call. The V gene lost 4 bases and the J gene lost 2 bases, with 14 bases spanning the gap. The CDR3 is 14 residues long. Germline-derived CDR1 and CDR2 are GTSNPN and SVGIG (reference sequence). CDR3 in amino acids: CAWNPTSRQETQYF. DNA of the CDR3: TGTGCCTGGAACCCAACGTCCCGGCAAGAGACCCAGTACTTC.

The V call is TRBV30, the J call TRBJ1-4; TRBD1 aligns across 9 bases. Looked up from germline, CDR1 is GTSNPN and CDR2 is SVGIG (reference sequence). J lost 8 bases, V lost 2 bases, and 9 bases had no gene match. The CDR3 consists of 15 residues. CDR3 sequence: CAWSNFRDRAEKLFF. CDR3 sequence (DNA): TGTGCCTGGAGTAACTTCCGGGACAGGGCAGAAAAACTGTTTTTT.

The chain combines TRBV27 with TRBJ1-1; 9 bases are a match to TRBD1. V dropped 10 bases and J dropped 1; count of bases not matched to a gene: 22. The CDR3 contains 19 residues. Looked up from germline, CDR1 is MNHEY and CDR2 is SMNVEV (reference sequence). The DNA of the CDR3 is TGTGCCAACTCAATATTTACCGGGACAGGGATGGCTGGGAACACTGAAGCTTTCTTT. Its translation: CANSIFTGTGMAGNTEAFF.

This chain connects TRBV19 to TRBJ1-5; unclear D gene. Germline V CDR1 and CDR2: LNHDA, SQIVND (reference sequence). This CDR3 has 14 amino acids. With 5 bases removed from V and 1 base from J, the gap between germline ends came to 9 bases. As DNA, the CDR3 is TGTGCCAGTAGTTTTGCCCAGAGCAATCAGCCCCAGCATTTT. Its protein product is CASSFAQSNQPQHF.

The CDR3 bases are TGTGCCAGCGGGGACAGGGCAACCGGGGAGCTGTTTTTT. Its translation: CASGDRATGELFF. V gene TRBV27 combines with J gene TRBJ2-2; 9 bases are a match to TRBD1. Germline V gives CDR1 MNHEY, CDR2 SMNVEV (reference sequence). V lost 8 bases and J lost 5; bases outside the gene matches: 3. This CDR3 is built from 13 residues.

This chain joins TRBV27 and TRBJ2-5, with 8 nucleotides matching TRBD2. Looked up from germline, CDR1 is MNHEY and CDR2 is SMNVEV (reference sequence). There are 18 residues in the CDR3. V dropped 4 bases and J dropped 4; count of bases not matched to a gene: 17. CDR3 nucleotide sequence: TGTGCCAGCAGTTCCCTCCTTTCGGGGGGGCCTTCTGGAGAGACCCAGTACTTC. It yields the protein CASSSLLSGGPSGETQYF.

This clone showed up just once. The chain is built from TRBV4-3 and TRBJ2-2; unclear D gene. The CDR3 spans 16 residues. CDR1 and CDR2 (germline): LGHNA, YSLEER. V lost 0 bases and J lost 0, with 8 bases in between. The CDR3 protein is CASSQDNAANTGELFF. The CDR3 nucleotides are TGCGCCAGCAGCCAAGATAACGCAGCGAACACCGGGGAGCTGTTTTTT.

V gene TRBV5-1 combines with J gene TRBJ2-7; 12 bases align to TRBD1. The CDR3 spans 14 residues. Germline V lookup: CDR1 SGHRS, CDR2 YFSETQ. V trimming: 4 bases; J trimming: 6 bases; junction bases outside the gene matches: 5. As DNA, the CDR3 is TGCGCCAGCAGCACCGGGACAGGGGGCATCGAGCAGTACTTC. This gives the protein CASSTGTGGIEQYF.

V usage is TRBV9 and J usage is TRBJ2-7; D may be TRBD2 (6 bases). The V end lost 0 bases, the J end lost 3 bases, and 13 bases lay between the germline ends. This CDR3 has 15 residues. The germline V gene has CDR1 SGDLS and CDR2 YYNGEE. The CDR3 region has the DNA TGTGCCAGCAGCGTAGATCTCGGAGGGAGCTACGAGCAGTACTTC. Protein sequence: CASSVDLGGSYEQYF.

The V call is TRBV11-2, the J call TRBJ2-1; D ambiguous. The V gene lost 6 bases and the J gene lost 0 bases, with 15 bases spanning the gap. From germline, CDR1 is SGHAT and CDR2 FQNNGV. This CDR3 has 16 amino acids. The CDR3 DNA is TGTGCCAGCAGACCTGTTGGGCCCCGCTCCTACAATGAGCAGTTCTTC. Protein product: CASRPVGPRSYNEQFF.

This clone was detected only a few times. This chain uses TRBV2 with TRBJ1-5; 11 bases fit TRBD1. Losses at the gene ends were 6 bases for V and 10 bases for J; bases not matched to a gene: 5. The CDR3 consists of 13 residues. The germline gives CDR1 SNHLY, CDR2 FYNNEI. The CDR3 region is CASRGQGVNPQHF. In nucleotides, the CDR3 is TGTGCCAGCAGGGGACAGGGGGTCAATCCCCAGCATTTT.

The chain has TRBV5-1 and TRBJ2-2; 7 bases align to TRBD1. Germline V CDR1 and CDR2: SGHRS, YFSETQ. Losses at the gene ends were 2 bases for V and 3 bases for J; bases not matched to a gene: 4. CDR3 size: 15 residues. CDR3 loop: CASSFKGADTGELFF. The CDR3 region has the DNA TGCGCCAGCAGCTTCAAGGGGGCGGACACCGGGGAGCTGTTTTTT.

The chain is built from TRBV27 and TRBJ2-1; 8 positions match TRBD1. This CDR3 spans 15 amino acids. CDR1 is MNHEY, CDR2 SMNVEV, per germline (reference sequence). The J segment lost 5 bases and the V segment lost 3 bases, leaving 6 bases of the junction unmatched. CDR3 DNA: TGTGCCAGCAGTTTTTGGGACAGGTCCCACAATGAGCAGTTCTTC. Residues: CASSFWDRSHNEQFF.

V is TRBV10-3 and J is TRBJ2-3; TRBD2 agrees at 8 bases. Germline CDR1 and CDR2: ENHRY and SYGVKD. Unmatched junction bases numbered 6, after V lost 3 bases and J lost 4 bases. The CDR3 runs to 15 residues. The CDR3 bases are TGTGCCATCAGTGACCCGGGGGGGCTCGCAGATACGCAGTATTTT. It translates to CAISDPGGLADTQYF.

J is TRBJ1-2 and V is TRBV7-8; tentative D call: TRBD1 (6 bases). The CDR3 is made up of 13 amino acids. Germline CDR1 and CDR2: SGHVS and FQNEAQ. Trimming pared 1 base from V and 8 bases from J, leaving 11 bases between. CDR3 sequence: CASSLGRGDGYTF. The CDR3 nucleotides are TGTGCCAGCAGCTTAGGCAGGGGAGACGGCTACACCTTC.

The chain combines TRBV5-1 with TRBJ2-6, with unresolved D. The CDR3 loop spans 15 amino acids. The germline CDR1 and CDR2 sequences are SGHRS and YFSETQ. V was clipped by 2 bases and J by 0 bases, with 6 bases between them. The DNA of the CDR3 is TGCGCCAGCAGCTTACAGCCCTCTGGGGCCAACGTCCTGACTTTC. The encoded protein is CASSLQPSGANVLTF.

The chain links TRBV5-1 to TRBJ2-7, with 7 nucleotides matching TRBD2. Germline CDR1 reads SGHRS; CDR2 reads YFSETQ. Trimming removed 0 bases from V and 6 bases from J; junction bases left unmatched: 15. The CDR3 spans 17 residues. CDR3 sequence reads: CASSLGGVGGTSPEQYF. The CDR3 region has the DNA TGCGCCAGCAGCTTGGGGGGCGTCGGGGGGACCTCCCCCGAGCAGTACTTC.

The V call is TRBV7-2, the J call TRBJ2-7; 11 bases match TRBD2. This CDR3 has 16 amino acids. Germline V CDR1 and CDR2: SGHTA, FQGNSA. J lost 2 bases, V lost 5 bases, and 8 bases had no gene match. In DNA form, the CDR3 reads TGTGCCAGCAGCCCCCGGACTAGCGGGCTCCCCTACGAGCAGTACTTC. The encoded protein is CASSPRTSGLPYEQYF.

The chain combines TRBV6-5 with TRBJ2-5; 8 bases are a match to TRBD1. V was clipped by 6 bases and J by 2 bases; unmatched bases: 5. The CDR3 covers 14 residues. CDR1 MNHEY and CDR2 SVGAGI come from the germline V gene. The CDR3 here is CASSPGQGQETQYF. Written as DNA, the CDR3 is TGTGCCAGCAGCCCAGGACAGGGTCAAGAGACCCAGTACTTC.

This chain links TRBV4-1 with TRBJ2-7, with 8 bases lining up with TRBD1. After removal of 2 bases from V and 4 bases from J, the junction contained 16 bases not matched to a gene. Germline V gene sequence: CDR1 MGHRA, CDR2 YSYEKL. The CDR3 is made up of 18 amino acids. CDR3 nucleotides: TGCGCCAGCAGCCAAAGAGAGTTTACAGGGGGTAGGATTTACGAGCAGTACTTC. It encodes CASSQREFTGGRIYEQYF.

This clone occurred a few times. The genes are TRBV25-1 and TRBJ1-1, with D perhaps matching TRBD1 (6 bases). The V and J ends lost 6 bases and 7 bases respectively, with 18 bases between them. The germline CDR1 and CDR2 sequences are MGHDK and SYGVNS. The CDR3 totals 14 residues. As DNA, the CDR3 is TGTGCCAGCAGGGAAGACAGGATGAGTAGTGAAGCTTTCTTT. Protein: CASREDRMSSEAFF. Together with reference TRBV25-1 and TRBJ1-1, the CDR3 gives the full variable domain: EADIYQTPRYLVIGTGKKITLECSQTMGHDKMYWYQQDPGMELHLIHYSYGVNSTEKGDLSSESTVSRIRTEHFPLTLESARPSHTSQYLCASREDRMSSEAFFGQGTRLTVV.

This clone was recorded a few times. The V gene is TRBV12-5, the J gene TRBJ2-7; 11 nucleotides match TRBD2. This CDR3 has 18 amino acids. Germline values: CDR1 LGHNT, CDR2 FRNRAP. The V gene end was trimmed by 6 bases and the J gene end by 3 bases; junction bases not matched to a gene: 16. CDR3 coding DNA: TGTGCTAGTGGAGTAGGACTAGCGGGCGGAAGTACGGGCTACGAGCAGTACTTC. It yields the protein CASGVGLAGGSTGYEQYF. The full variable domain, its missing parts supplied by reference TRBV12-5 and TRBJ2-7, is DARVTQTPRHKVTEMGQEVTMRCQPILGHNTVFWYRQTMMQGLELLAYFRNRAPLDDSGMPKDRFSAEMPDATLATLKIQPSEPRDSAVYFCASGVGLAGGSTGYEQYFGPGTRLTVT.

The genes are TRBV7-9 and TRBJ2-3; perhaps TRBD2 as D (7 bases). Germline loops: CDR1 SEHNR, CDR2 FQNEAQ (reference sequence). Trimming stripped 1 base from V and 4 bases from J, with 9 bases between. This CDR3 comprises 14 residues. CDR3 coding DNA: TGTGCCAGCAGCTTAGGGGGGGGGCCAGATACGCAGTATTTT. Its translation: CASSLGGGPDTQYF. Drawing the rest from reference TRBV7-9 and TRBJ2-3, the complete variable domain is DTGVSQNPRHKITKRGQNVTFRCDPISEHNRLYWYRQTLGQGPEFLTYFQNEAQLEKSRLLSDRFSAERPKGSFSTLEIQRTEQGDSAMYLCASSLGGGPDTQYFGPGTRLTVL.